A single sample gave rise to the 22 T cell receptor beta chains below, sequenced in a study of T cell changes during pregnancy in multiple sclerosis. Profiling relied on immunoSEQ multiplex PCR, and the TCRdb table lists in-frame clones only, not all of them. Of roughly 59,000 clones detected, about 93% appear once; the ten largest clones hold 0.36%. This specimen was CD4+ T cells from peripheral blood mononuclear cells, taken before pregnancy. These receptor sequences come from a female donor with multiple sclerosis, enrolled in a pregnancy study.

The chain has TRBV5-4 and TRBJ2-2, with D possibly TRBD1 on 6 matching bases. From germline, CDR1 is SGHNT and CDR2 YYREEE (reference sequence). This CDR3 has 17 amino acids. Trimming cost V 4 bases and J 1 base, with 17 bases left between them. CDR3: CASSLGVTGLNTGELFF. CDR3 sequence (DNA): TGTGCCAGCAGCCTAGGCGTGACAGGATTGAACACCGGGGAGCTGTTTTTT.

The chain is built from TRBV5-4 and TRBJ1-2; 9 nucleotides match TRBD1. The CDR3 runs to 15 residues. V trimming: 0 bases; J trimming: 4 bases; junction bases outside the gene matches: 4. Germline CDR1 SGHNT, CDR2 YYREEE (reference sequence). CDR3 amino acids: CASSLDRGRGYGYTF. As DNA, the CDR3 is TGTGCCAGCAGCTTGGACAGGGGGCGCGGCTATGGCTACACCTTC. The complete variable domain, with remaining parts taken from reference TRBV5-4 and TRBJ1-2, reads ETGVTQSPTHLIKTRGQQVTLRCSSQSGHNTVSWYQQALGQGPQFIFQYYREEENGRGNFPPRFSGLQFPNYSSELNVNALELDDSALYLCASSLDRGRGYGYTFGSGTRLTVV.

The J gene is TRBJ1-1, the V gene TRBV11-2; D is undetermined. The CDR3 has 13 residues. Germline lookup yields CDR1 SGHAT and CDR2 FQNNGV. The V gene lost 3 bases and the J gene lost 0 bases, with 5 bases spanning the gap. CDR3 sequence (DNA): TGTGCCAGCAGCTTGCCTATGAACACTGAAGCTTTCTTT. Translating gives CASSLPMNTEAFF. The full variable domain, in which reference TRBV11-2 and TRBJ1-1 provide the parts outside the CDR3, is EAGVAQSPRYKIIEKRQSVAFWCNPISGHATLYWYQQILGQGPKLLIQFQNNGVVDDSQLPKDRFSAERLKGVDSTLKIQPAKLEDSAVYLCASSLPMNTEAFFGQGTRLTVV.

The V gene is TRBV9, the J gene TRBJ2-6; TRBD1 might be the D (5 bases). Germline CDR1 reads SGDLS; CDR2 reads YYNGEE. CDR3 length: 15 residues. V was shortened by 3 bases and J by 5 bases, with 12 bases between the two germline ends. The CDR3 protein is CASSGSWGWANVLTF. In DNA, the CDR3 is TGTGCCAGCAGCGGGTCATGGGGCTGGGCCAACGTCCTGACTTTC. The whole variable domain, remainder taken from reference TRBV9 and TRBJ2-6, is DSGVTQTPKHLITATGQRVTLRCSPRSGDLSVYWYQQSLDQGLQFLIQYYNGEERAKGNILERFSAQQFPDLHSELNLSSLELGDSALYFCASSGSWGWANVLTFGAGSRLTVL.

This clone was recorded once. V is TRBV4-3 and J is TRBJ2-2; 16 nucleotides agree with TRBD2. V trimming: 6 bases; J trimming: 7 bases; junction bases outside the gene matches: 11. The CDR3 sequence is 18 residues long. Per germline, CDR1 LGHNA and CDR2 YSLEER. The CDR3 sequence is CASRVKGLAGGPNGELFF. CDR3 DNA: TGCGCCAGCAGGGTCAAGGGACTAGCGGGAGGGCCCAACGGGGAGCTGTTTTTT.

The V and J genes are TRBV19 and TRBJ2-5; 12 positions agree with TRBD1. Germline trimming cut 7 bases from V and 5 bases from J; bases unmatched to any gene: 11. CDR1 is LNHDA, CDR2 SQIVND, per germline (reference sequence). The CDR3 has 16 residues. Here the CDR3 reads CASTPGRDRGRETQYF. For the CDR3, the DNA is TGTGCCAGTACCCCCGGCCGGGACAGGGGGCGGGAGACCCAGTACTTC. The full variable domain, in which reference TRBV19 and TRBJ2-5 provide the parts outside the CDR3, is DGGITQSPKYLFRKEGQNVTLSCEQNLNHDAMYWYRQDPGQGLRLIYYSQIVNDFQKGDIAEGYSVSREKKESFPLTVTSAQKNPTAFYLCASTPGRDRGRETQYFGPGTRLLVL.

The CDR3, as DNA: TGTGCCAGCAGCCCGTCTAGGGAGGTGCAGTTCTTC. It is translated as CASSPSREVQFF. The V call is TRBV4-2, the J call TRBJ2-1; D perhaps matches TRBD2 (6 bases). This CDR3 has 12 residues. CDR1 is LGHNA, CDR2 YNFKEQ, per germline. Between the trimmed V and J ends, which lost 4 bases and 12 bases, there was a span of 13 bases.

The V call is TRBV6-5, the J call TRBJ1-2, with a tentative D call TRBD1 (6 bases). V lost 6 bases and J 0 bases, leaving 14 bases between the germline ends. Germline CDR1 is MNHEY and CDR2 is SVGAGI. The CDR3 is made up of 15 amino acids. The CDR3 is CASSFTGNANYGYTF. The DNA for the CDR3 is TGTGCCAGCAGCTTCACAGGGAACGCTAACTATGGCTACACCTTC.

This chain connects TRBV6-4 to TRBJ2-2; 7 nucleotides match TRBD2. The CDR3 has 14 residues. CDR1 is MRHNA, CDR2 SNTAGT, per germline. With V trimmed by 4 bases and J by 6 bases, 5 bases remained unmatched. CDR3 sequence: CASSVGLAAGELFF. CDR3 in DNA: TGTGCCAGCAGTGTAGGCCTAGCGGCCGGGGAGCTGTTTTTT.

The chain recombines TRBV18 with TRBJ2-7, with TRBD1 matching 7 bases. The CDR3 extends over 16 amino acids. V lost 5 bases, J lost 2 bases, and 12 bases stayed unmatched. Germline lookup yields CDR1 KGHSH and CDR2 LQKENI. CDR3 region: CASSSRIGTETYEQYF. The CDR3 nucleotides read TGTGCCAGCTCATCCCGGATAGGGACAGAGACCTACGAGCAGTACTTC. Drawing the rest from reference TRBV18 and TRBJ2-7, the complete variable domain is NAGVMQNPRHLVRRRGQEARLRCSPMKGHSHVYWYRQLPEEGLKFMVYLQKENIIDESGMPKERFSAEFPKEGPSILRIQQVVRGDSAAYFCASSSRIGTETYEQYFGPGTRLTVT.

The chain has TRBV5-1 and TRBJ2-1; 10 nucleotides agree with TRBD2. J lost 0 bases, V lost 4 bases, and 4 bases had no gene match. The CDR3 loop spans 16 amino acids. Germline CDR1 and CDR2: SGHRS and YFSETQ. The CDR3: CASSPSSGSSYNEQFF. DNA of the CDR3: TGCGCCAGCAGCCCATCTAGCGGGAGCTCCTACAATGAGCAGTTCTTC.

The gene calls are TRBV6-6 and TRBJ2-3; D ambiguous. The CDR3 spans 14 residues. Trimming shortened V by 0 bases and J by 1 base, and 5 bases separated the two germline ends. Germline-derived CDR1 and CDR2 are MNHNY and SVGAGI (reference sequence). CDR3 sequence (DNA): TGTGCCAGCAGTTACTCGGCTGGCACAGATACGCAGTATTTT. It translates to CASSYSAGTDTQYF.

The chain couples TRBV19 to TRBJ2-7; 9 nucleotides align to TRBD2. The CDR3 totals 14 residues. Trimming took 6 bases from V and 4 from J; bases not matched to a gene: 7. In germline, CDR1 is LNHDA, CDR2 SQIVND (reference sequence). CDR3: CASRNSGSEYEQYF. The CDR3 DNA is TGTGCCAGTAGGAATAGCGGGAGTGAATACGAGCAGTACTTC.

This chain joins TRBV4-1 and TRBJ2-1, with TRBD2 identical over 7 bases. Trimming took 1 base from V and 3 from J; bases not matched to a gene: 6. This CDR3 spans 16 amino acids. CDR1 and CDR2 (germline): MGHRA, YSYEKL. The CDR3 nucleotides are TGCGCCAGCAGCCAAGGGAGCGGGATAGTCTACAATGAGCAGTTCTTC. Protein product: CASSQGSGIVYNEQFF.

The chain links TRBV7-2 to TRBJ2-6; D gene ambiguous. Per germline, CDR1 SGHTA and CDR2 FQGNSA. The germline V and J ends were trimmed by 1 base and 2 bases, with 9 bases remaining between them. This CDR3 region has 16 residues. The CDR3 DNA sequence: TGTGCCAGCAGCTTAGGTGCGGCCACTGGGGCCAACGTCCTGACTTTC. This gives the protein CASSLGAATGANVLTF.

This chain joins TRBV19 and TRBJ2-1, with 11 bases lining up with TRBD2. Germline V CDR1 and CDR2: LNHDA, SQIVND (reference sequence). The CDR3 totals 14 residues. With V trimmed by 6 bases and J by 10 bases, 8 bases remained unmatched. The CDR3 DNA follows: TGTGCCAGTAGGAAAATAGCGGGAGGGCAGGAGCAGTTCTTC. Its protein is CASRKIAGGQEQFF.

The CDR3 DNA reads TGTGCCAGTAGTGGGCAGGGCAGATCCTACGAGCAGTACTTC. It encodes CASSGQGRSYEQYF. The rearrangement uses TRBV19 and TRBJ2-7; D may be TRBD1 (5 bases). This CDR3 spans 14 amino acids. Per the germline V gene, CDR1 is LNHDA and CDR2 is SQIVND (reference sequence). The ends were cut back, 5 bases at V and 1 base at J, with 12 bases in the middle.

V is TRBV7-2 and J is TRBJ2-5, with 9 bases identical to TRBD2. Losses at the gene ends were 5 bases for V and 4 bases for J; bases not matched to a gene: 17. The CDR3 consists of 18 residues. CDR1 and CDR2 (germline): SGHTA, FQGNSA. CDR3 sequence reads: CASSPRTSVSQRRETQYF. The CDR3 nucleotides read TGTGCCAGCAGCCCCCGGACTAGCGTCTCCCAAAGGAGAGAGACCCAGTACTTC. The full variable domain, rest sourced from reference TRBV7-2 and TRBJ2-5, is GAGVSQSPSNKVTEKGKDVELRCDPISGHTALYWYRQSLGQGLEFLIYFQGNSAPDKSGLPSDRFSAERTGGSVSTLTIQRTQQEDSAVYLCASSPRTSVSQRRETQYFGPGTRLLVL.

The chain is built from TRBV2 and TRBJ2-1; D ambiguous. V lost 3 bases and J lost 6, with 9 bases in between. From germline, CDR1 is SNHLY and CDR2 FYNNEI. CDR3 size: 13 residues. The DNA for the CDR3 is TGTGCCAGCAGTGATACGGGTTCCAATGAGCAGTTCTTC. Translation: CASSDTGSNEQFF.

The chain combines TRBV7-6 with TRBJ2-1; the match to TRBD2 covers 11 bases. CDR3 length: 15 amino acids. Trimming took 2 bases from V and 9 from J; bases not matched to a gene: 6. CDR1 is SGHVS, CDR2 FNYEAQ, per germline. In DNA form, the CDR3 reads TGTGCCAGCAGCTTAATAGCGGGAGGGCCAGGTGAGCAGTTCTTC. Amino acid sequence: CASSLIAGGPGEQFF.

The chain couples TRBV11-2 to TRBJ2-5; D call uncertain. V was cut by 1 base and J by 2 bases, with 14 bases left in between. Per the germline V gene, CDR1 is SGHAT and CDR2 is FQNNGV. The length of the CDR3 is 16 residues. The CDR3 DNA follows: TGTGCCAGCAGCTTAGTGGGCCCGTCAGTACAAGAGACCCAGTACTTC. Translating gives CASSLVGPSVQETQYF. The full variable domain, its missing parts supplied by reference TRBV11-2 and TRBJ2-5, is EAGVAQSPRYKIIEKRQSVAFWCNPISGHATLYWYQQILGQGPKLLIQFQNNGVVDDSQLPKDRFSAERLKGVDSTLKIQPAKLEDSAVYLCASSLVGPSVQETQYFGPGTRLLVL.

This clone was detected once. The V gene is TRBV19, the J gene TRBJ2-3; TRBD2 matches 10 bases. J was trimmed by 3 bases and V by 4 bases; bases with no gene match: 7. Germline CDR1 and CDR2: LNHDA and SQIVND (reference sequence). CDR3 size: 16 residues. CDR3 sequence: CASSTPGLAPTDTQYF. The CDR3 nucleotides read TGTGCCAGTAGTACCCCGGGACTAGCGCCTACAGATACGCAGTATTTT.